This T cell receptor (beta chain) was captured by sequencing in a study of shared T cell receptors in the human thymus. TCRdb's table, derived via immunoSEQ multiplex PCR, lists solely in-frame clones and lacks some. The sample lists 500,000 to 750,000 clones, roughly 88% occurring once. This sample also appeared in a second study, on human thymus T cells. In that study: Healthy Finnish infants having corrective surgery for congenital heart defects served as donors. Both thymic and peripheral blood repertoires showed apparently biased V and J usage.

The sequencing sample was made of thymocytes. This sequence originates from a boy less than two years old with a congenital heart defect.

CDR3 region: CASSQTSGRGHTQYF. CDR3 DNA sequence: TGTGCCAGCAGCCAAACTAGCGGGAGGGGGCATACGCAGTATTTT. The rearrangement uses TRBV25-1 and TRBJ2-3; 13 bases agree with TRBD2. With 6 bases clipped from V and 7 bases from J, the junction kept 7 bases outside the gene matches. The germline V gene has CDR1 MGHDK and CDR2 SYGVNS. The CDR3 has 15 amino acids.